These 26 T cell receptor beta chains came from one sample sequenced in a study of OX40 agonist ivuxolimab in advanced cancers. Measured with immunoSEQ multiplex PCR; TCRdb has only the in-frame clones, and not every one. The sample includes 91,000 or so clones, 70% to 90% of them seen just once. The sequencing used CD4+ or CD8+ T cells sorted from blood, collected in a trial of the OX40 agonist ivuxolimab. All receptors come from an adult with an advanced solid tumor such as melanoma, head and neck, liver or kidney cancer.

The chain combines TRBV5-1 with TRBJ2-3; 11 bases agree with TRBD2. Germline lookup yields CDR1 SGHRS and CDR2 YFSETQ. Trimming removed 0 bases from V and 2 bases from J; junction bases left unmatched: 5. The CDR3 has 17 amino acids. CDR3 DNA sequence: TGCGCCAGCAGCTTGGAGCCTAGCGGGAGGAACACAGATACGCAGTATTTT. Its protein is CASSLEPSGRNTDTQYF.

The rearrangement links TRBV28 to TRBJ2-5; TRBD2 is a possible D gene (6 bases). This CDR3 is built from 15 residues. Per germline, CDR1 MDHEN and CDR2 SYDVKM. V was pared by 6 bases and J by 1 base, with 15 bases between. The CDR3 is CASSPNGEAQETQYF. The CDR3 DNA reads as TGTGCCAGCAGCCCTAACGGGGAGGCCCAAGAGACCCAGTACTTC. The entire variable domain, with the rest obtained from reference TRBV28 and TRBJ2-5, is as follows: DVKVTQSSRYLVKRTGEKVFLECVQDMDHENMFWYRQDPGLGLRLIYFSYDVKMKEKGDIPEGYSVSREKKERFSLILESASTNQTSMYLCASSPNGEAQETQYFGPGTRLLVL.

The chain recombines TRBV30 with TRBJ2-3; 11 bases agree with TRBD2. CDR3 length: 13 residues. Germline values: CDR1 GTSNPN, CDR2 SVGIG (reference sequence). V was pared by 5 bases and J by 5 bases, with 3 bases of the junction left unmatched. In DNA, the CDR3 is TGTGCCTGGCATGGACTAGCGGGAGATACGCAGTATTTT. Translation gives CAWHGLAGDTQYF.

This sequence joins TRBV11-3 and TRBJ2-1; 9 nucleotides agree with TRBD2. This CDR3 region has 13 residues. Trimming took 8 bases from V and 6 from J; bases not matched to a gene: 5. Per germline, CDR1 SGHNT and CDR2 YENEEA. The CDR3 DNA follows: TGTGCCAGCCTCCGGCGGGAGGGCAATGAGCAGTTCTTC. It is translated as CASLRREGNEQFF.

The genes are TRBV28 and TRBJ1-2; TRBD1 matches at 8 bases. Germline values: CDR1 MDHEN, CDR2 SYDVKM. V gave up 4 bases and J gave up 4 bases; unmatched junction bases: 8. The CDR3 runs to 15 residues. CDR3 protein: CASSSPPGGFYGYTF. DNA of the CDR3: TGTGCCAGCAGTTCCCCGCCAGGGGGCTTCTATGGCTACACCTTC.

J is TRBJ1-2 and V is TRBV28; D not certain. The V and J ends lost 2 bases and 4 bases respectively, with 11 bases between them. In germline, CDR1 is MDHEN, CDR2 SYDVKM. This CDR3 contains 14 residues. The CDR3 nucleotides are TGTGCCAGCAGTTTACCGGTACAATCCTATGGCTACACCTTC. Translation gives CASSLPVQSYGYTF.

This sequence joins TRBV5-1 and TRBJ1-1; D is perhaps TRBD1 (5 bases). The CDR3 sequence is 14 residues long. V shed 4 bases and J shed 1 base, with 11 bases lying between them. Germline-derived CDR1 and CDR2 are SGHRS and YFSETQ. CDR3 coding DNA: TGCGCCAGCAGCCCCGGGGGACCGAACACTGAAGCTTTCTTT. As protein: CASSPGGPNTEAFF.

Concerning this clone itself: Additional DNA sequences in this sample encode the identical CDR3. The J gene is TRBJ2-1, the V gene TRBV27; TRBD2 matches 12 bases. Germline values: CDR1 MNHEY, CDR2 SMNVEV (reference sequence). The CDR3 covers 15 residues. V was pared by 5 bases and J by 3 bases, with 2 bases of the junction left unmatched. The chain's CDR3 is CASSLTSGSYNEQFF. As DNA, the CDR3 is TGTGCCAGCAGTCTGACTAGCGGGAGCTACAATGAGCAGTTCTTC.

The rearrangement links TRBV2 to TRBJ2-7; 11 bases align to TRBD1. There are 14 residues in the CDR3. Germline trimming cut 5 bases from V and 7 bases from J; bases unmatched to any gene: 7. Germline V gene lookup returns CDR1 SNHLY and CDR2 FYNNEI. The CDR3 DNA is TGTGCCAGCAGTACGGGACAGGGGGTCGGGGAGCAGTACTTC. Amino acid sequence: CASSTGQGVGEQYF. The whole variable domain, remainder taken from reference TRBV2 and TRBJ2-7, is EPEVTQTPSHQVTQMGQEVILRCVPISNHLYFYWYRQILGQKVEFLVSFYNNEISEKSEIFDDQFSVERPDGSNFTLKIRSTKLEDSAMYFCASSTGQGVGEQYFGPGTRLTVT.

The chain recombines TRBV10-3 with TRBJ2-5, with 11 bases matching TRBD2. The CDR3 length is 15 residues. The V segment lost 2 bases and the J segment 2 bases; nucleotides outside the gene matches: 1. CDR1 and CDR2 (germline): ENHRY, SYGVKD. The CDR3 bases are TGTGCCATCAGTGAGGTAGCGGGAGGGCAAGAGACCCAGTACTTC. Translated: CAISEVAGGQETQYF.

The chain recombines TRBV5-1 with TRBJ2-2, with a weak D call TRBD1 (5 bases). In germline, CDR1 is SGHRS, CDR2 YFSETQ. V lost 1 base and J lost 6, with 10 bases in between. The CDR3 is 14 residues long. The CDR3 protein is CASSLLMGPGELFF. CDR3 nucleotide sequence: TGCGCCAGCAGCTTGTTAATGGGGCCCGGGGAGCTGTTTTTT.

The rearrangement joins TRBV2 to TRBJ2-1; 8 nucleotides line up with TRBD2. Germline-derived CDR1 and CDR2 are SNHLY and FYNNEI. J gave up 0 bases and V 7 bases, and 5 bases lay outside the gene matches. The CDR3 runs to 15 residues. CDR3 amino acids: CASKAGDSSYNEQFF. The CDR3 bases are TGTGCCAGCAAAGCGGGAGATTCCTCCTACAATGAGCAGTTCTTC. The full variable domain, completed using reference TRBV2 and TRBJ2-1, is EPEVTQTPSHQVTQMGQEVILRCVPISNHLYFYWYRQILGQKVEFLVSFYNNEISEKSEIFDDQFSVERPDGSNFTLKIRSTKLEDSAMYFCASKAGDSSYNEQFFGPGTRLTVL.

The chain links TRBV18 to TRBJ2-1; D call uncertain. Germline-derived CDR1 and CDR2 are KGHSH and LQKENI. This CDR3 region has 13 residues. The V end was cut by 6 bases, the J end by 7 bases, with 13 bases between. CDR3 sequence: CASSPESRNEQFF. The CDR3 DNA reads as TGTGCCAGCTCTCCCGAATCTCGGAATGAGCAGTTCTTC. The full variable domain, completed using reference TRBV18 and TRBJ2-1, is NAGVMQNPRHLVRRRGQEARLRCSPMKGHSHVYWYRQLPEEGLKFMVYLQKENIIDESGMPKERFSAEFPKEGPSILRIQQVVRGDSAAYFCASSPESRNEQFFGPGTRLTVL.

The chain uses TRBV11-1 and TRBJ2-4; 9 bases line up with TRBD1. Germline V CDR1 and CDR2: SGHAT, FQDESV (reference sequence). The CDR3 covers 15 residues. Trimming took 0 bases from V and 8 from J; bases not matched to a gene: 5. The CDR3 bases are TGTGCCAGCAGCTTAGCCGGGGACAGGGAGGACATTCAGTACTTC. Residues: CASSLAGDREDIQYF.

The CDR3 here is CASSRDRGEKLFF. In DNA, the CDR3 is TGTGCCAGCAGCAGAGACAGGGGTGAAAAACTGTTTTTT. The V and J genes are TRBV7-8 and TRBJ1-4, with 8 bases identical to TRBD1. V lost 5 bases and J lost 7; bases outside the gene matches: 3. From germline, CDR1 is SGHVS and CDR2 FQNEAQ. The CDR3 runs to 13 residues.

The chain employs TRBV5-1 and TRBJ2-5; 7 nucleotides align to TRBD1. The CDR3 is 15 amino acids. Germline-derived CDR1 and CDR2 are SGHRS and YFSETQ. The trim removed 4 bases at V and 4 bases at J, leaving 10 bases unmatched. CDR3 sequence reads: CASSLGTESPETQYF. CDR3 DNA sequence: TGCGCCAGCAGCCTAGGGACAGAGTCCCCAGAGACCCAGTACTTC.

A single count supports this clone. The chain has TRBV6-6 and TRBJ1-1; 11 nucleotides align to TRBD1. The J segment lost 4 bases and the V segment lost 6 bases, leaving 4 bases of the junction unmatched. Germline CDR1 and CDR2: MNHNY and SVGAGI (reference sequence). CDR3 length: 14 amino acids. The CDR3 DNA sequence: TGTGCCAGCAGCCCCGGGACAGGGGGCACTGAAGCTTTCTTT. Translated: CASSPGTGGTEAFF.

The chain combines TRBV19 with TRBJ1-2, with 8 bases fitting TRBD1. V was clipped by 4 bases and J by 2 bases; unmatched bases: 6. The CDR3 runs to 15 residues. CDR1 is LNHDA, CDR2 SQIVND, per germline (reference sequence). The CDR3 DNA follows: TGTGCCAGTAGTAGGCAGGGGGCCTCCAACTATGGCTACACCTTC. As protein: CASSRQGASNYGYTF.

V and J are TRBV21-1 and TRBJ2-5; the table names TRBD2, a call not compared with the DNA. TRBV21-1 is a pseudogene locus. The CDR3 is made up of 17 amino acids. The CDR3 coding sequence is TGTGCCATCCCCCCAAGACCCCGGGAACAGAACCAAGAGACCCAGTACTTC. Protein sequence: CAIPPRPREQNQETQYF.

As to this clone: One junction end does not reproduce the germline sequence, and a read error may be involved. This chain links TRBV5-8 with TRBJ1-1, with D unclear. The germline V gene has CDR1 SGHTS and CDR2 YDEGEE. CDR3 length: 11 amino acids. CDR3: CASSLGRPLPF. The DNA for the CDR3 is TGTGCCAGCAGCTTGGGTCGACCCCTGCCCTTT.

This rearrangement joins TRBV5-1 to TRBJ2-3; weak D call: TRBD2 (5 bases). Germline-derived CDR1 and CDR2 are SGHRS and YFSETQ. The CDR3 has 14 residues. Trimming removed 3 bases from V and 4 bases from J, with 12 bases in between. This CDR3 reads CASSSPAGADTQYF. CDR3 in DNA: TGCGCCAGCAGCTCCCCGGCGGGTGCAGATACGCAGTATTTT.

The CDR3 is CAWSVKGLVEAFF. The CDR3 coding sequence is TGTGCCTGGAGTGTAAAGGGGTTGGTTGAAGCTTTCTTT. The V gene is TRBV30, the J gene TRBJ1-1, with D possibly being TRBD1 (5 bases). V lost 0 bases to trimming and J lost 7 bases, with 12 bases between them. CDR1 is GTSNPN and CDR2 is SVGIG in the germline V gene (reference sequence). This CDR3 has 13 residues.

The chain links TRBV7-8 to TRBJ2-3, with 13 bases lining up with TRBD2. V dropped 5 bases and J dropped 6; count of bases not matched to a gene: 8. CDR3 length equals 16 residues. Germline CDR1 and CDR2: SGHVS and FQNEAQ. CDR3: CASSELAGGQIDTQYF. The DNA for the CDR3 is TGTGCCAGCAGCGAACTAGCGGGGGGGCAAATCGATACGCAGTATTTT. Supplemented by reference TRBV7-8 and TRBJ2-3, the full variable domain reads GAGVSQSPRYKVAKRGQDVALRCDPISGHVSLFWYQQALGQGPEFLTYFQNEAQLDKSGLPSDRFFAERPEGSVSTLKIQRTQQEDSAVYLCASSELAGGQIDTQYFGPGTRLTVL.

The chain recombines TRBV23-1 with TRBJ2-7; possibly TRBD1 for D (5 bases). TRBV23-1 has ORF status, its function being uncertain. The CDR3 spans 14 residues. V shed 8 bases and J shed 0 bases, with 14 bases lying between them. The CDR3 coding sequence is TGCGCCAGCCGATTCTCAGGGTACTCCTACGAGCAGTACTTC. Translation gives CASRFSGYSYEQYF.

The chain employs TRBV29-1 and TRBJ1-2, with D uncertain. Trimming shortened V by 3 bases and J by 2 bases, and 13 bases separated the two germline ends. The germline CDR1 and CDR2 sequences are SQVTM and ANQGSEA. This CDR3 region has 14 residues. CDR3 sequence (DNA): TGCAGCGTTGATGTGTCAGTGGGGAACTATGGCTACACCTTC. Its translation is CSVDVSVGNYGYTF.

The chain is built from TRBV25-1 and TRBJ2-5, with D uncertain. Trimming shortened V by 3 bases and J by 2 bases, and 7 bases separated the two germline ends. Germline V lookup: CDR1 MGHDK, CDR2 SYGVNS. CDR3 length equals 13 residues. The chain's CDR3 is CASSDRVQETQYF. CDR3 DNA sequence: TGTGCCAGCAGTGACCGGGTGCAAGAGACCCAGTACTTC.